Described below is a single T cell receptor beta chain sequence and its context. Its target antigen remains unknown. An end of the junction does not agree with germline; a read error may underlie this. This sample is drawn from a study of vaccination and CD4 T cells after COVID-19 (dated by TCRdb to 2022 to 2024). About the study as a whole: SARS-CoV-2 positivity had been established in the convalescent patients by nasal swab PCR, and mild disease was recorded in about 9 of these patients and severe disease in one. The time from the second vaccine dose to post-vaccine blood sampling had a median of 72 days and ranged from about 12 to 241 days. Post-COVID blood samples from convalescent patients were collected a median of around 100 days after diagnosis, with a range of 35 to 161 days. Six males and four females were included in the convalescent cohort, with two Hispanic individuals, seven Caucasians, two Asians and one multiracial person represented. In fewer than 12 COVID-19 convalescent patients and a handful of infection-naive healthy vaccine recipients, researchers compared the spike-specific CD4+ TCR repertoire from before mRNA vaccination with the repertoire from after. Control cultures used a CEFX viral epitope pool as positive control, an HIV-1 Nef peptide pool as negative control, or no peptide. Participants received two doses of either the Pfizer-BioNTech BNT162b2 vaccine (n=8) or the Moderna mRNA-1273 vaccine (n=2). Culture stimuli were overlapping spike peptide pools from SARS-CoV-2 and from the common cold coronaviruses HCoV-NL63, HCoV-OC43 and HCoV-229E. Paper-wide results and their limitations: In convalescent patients, a median around 83% of post-vaccine SARS-CoV-2-reactive clones were detected only after vaccination, and vaccine-specific priming was suggested by this finding. Of the vaccine-specific clones in convalescent patients, 304 of 307, or nearly all, reacted only to SARS-CoV-2 spike and did not cross-react with common cold coronaviruses. The number of convalescent patients in the study was relatively small, and the study did not examine early timepoints following natural infection. The median count of SARS-CoV-2-reactive clonotypes went up from roughly 21 after infection to a few dozen after vaccination, although the change was not significant.

The sample's treatment or condition label is to be understood as: approximately nine-day PBMC culture with coronavirus spike peptide pools or control peptides (ViraFEST assay). The study used the ViraFEST assay, which expanded antigen-specific T cells with peptide pools and then identified expanded clonotypes by TCR sequencing. The positive SARS-CoV-2 PCR tests of the convalescent patients were dated from March to December 2020, before the Alpha, Beta and Delta variants emerged in the United States. Each well held 2.2 million or so PBMCs cultured in IMDM containing about 5% human AB serum and approximately 9.8 IU/ml IL-2, with 8.5 to 10 ug/ml peptide pools added. On days 3 and 7, half of the culture medium was replaced with fresh IL-2-containing medium. After approximately 11 days of culture, CD4+ T cells were isolated by negative selection with the EasySep CD4+ T cell isolation kit. Ficoll-Paque Plus gradient centrifugation was used to isolate PBMCs from whole blood, and the isolated PBMCs were then either used fresh or cryopreserved at -140C. Culture conditions were generally each tested in triplicate wells.

From the cysteine up to the phenylalanine, the CDR3 has a length of 14 residues. The only DNA kept is the CDR3, 42 bases in frame from the first base. The CDR1 and CDR2 encoded by the germline V gene are SNHLY and FYNNEI. Library preparation was by PCR. At the Johns Hopkins FTIC core, DNA from the cultured CD4+ T cells underwent TCR sequencing with the Oncomine TCR Beta short-read assay. Genomic DNA was extracted from the cultured CD4+ T cells with the QIAamp micro DNA kit. Oncomine TCR Beta libraries made from cultured CD4+ T cells were pooled using unique dual indexes and sequenced on an Illumina iSeq 100. Concerning the study's data processing: Non-productive sequences were filtered out, and CDR3s that did not start with C, did not end with F or W, or were shorter than 7 amino acids were discarded. Antigen-specific clonotypes were identified using the MANAFEST web application through comparison of peptide-stimulated wells with reference and other culture wells. To be called positive, a clone needed an FDR below 0.05, an odds ratio above 5, and a productive frequency above 0.1% in at least two of three replicate wells. Cross-reactive clonotypes were defined as significantly expanded in both SARS-CoV-2 spike wells and at least one common cold coronavirus spike condition. CDR3 homology was assessed with Levenshtein distances (stringdist) and unrooted phylogenetic trees (ape) in R version 3.6.1. The public sequencing data were trimmed at Q25 with fastp and processed into clonotypes with MiXCR by TCRdb, which kept only in-frame beta chains. Identical CDR3 proteins give one entry, which carries the most common genes and DNA. V and J calls and clone size were set by TCRdb, not the authors. In all, the sample holds about 15,000 distinct CDR3 sequences, and about 50% of those were seen once. Of the sample, approximately 10% is held by the ten largest clones.

The receptor comes from a human donor who had recovered from COVID-19. The sample comprised CD4+ T cells from blood, cultured in vitro. The chain was built from TRBV2 and TRBJ1-2; the junction holds 9 bases that match TRBD1. The DNA sequence reads TGTACCAGCAGTGTGACAGGGGGGAACTATGGCTACACCTTC. This encodes CTSSVTGGNYGYTF. The CDR3 plus the reference TRBV2 and TRBJ1-2 genes for the other parts give the full variable domain: EPEVTQTPSHQVTQMGQEVILRCVPISNHLYFYWYRQILGQKVEFLVSFYNNEISEKSEIFDDQFSVERPDGSNFTLKIRSTKLEDSAMYFCTSSVTGGNYGYTFGSGTRLTVV.